Each of the 3 T cell receptor beta chains below was sequenced from the same sample in a study of blood T cell repertoires in COVID-19. Clones were read by immunoSEQ multiplex PCR, and TCRdb kept only the in-frame ones, dropping some. Among about 240,000 clones listed, 86% were seen once. Material for sequencing was peripheral blood. These receptors were collected from a man older than 75 with acute or convalescent COVID-19.

The chain carries TRBV5-6 and TRBJ2-5; the D gene is possibly TRBD2 (6 bases). Trimming pared 4 bases from V and 3 bases from J, leaving 16 bases between. The CDR3 loop spans 15 amino acids. Germline V gives CDR1 SGHDT, CDR2 YYEEEE. CDR3: CASSPYWTGEETQYF. The CDR3, as DNA: TGTGCCAGCAGCCCCTACTGGACGGGAGAAGAGACCCAGTACTTC. Supplemented by reference TRBV5-6 and TRBJ2-5, the full variable domain reads DAGVTQSPTHLIKTRGQQVTLRCSPKSGHDTVSWYQQALGQGPQFIFQYYEEEERQRGNFPDRFSGHQFPNYSSELNVNALLLGDSALYLCASSPYWTGEETQYFGPGTRLLVL.

In this sample, this clone turned up once. V and J are TRBV28 and TRBJ1-1; tentatively, D is TRBD1 (6 bases). V lost 8 bases to trimming and J lost 8 bases, with 15 bases between them. The CDR3 loop spans 12 amino acids. Per germline, CDR1 MDHEN and CDR2 SYDVKM. The CDR3 DNA sequence: TGTGCCAGCCGCCCGGGGGGGGGCGAAGCTTTCTTT. This encodes CASRPGGGEAFF. Supplemented by reference TRBV28 and TRBJ1-1, the full variable domain reads DVKVTQSSRYLVKRTGEKVFLECVQDMDHENMFWYRQDPGLGLRLIYFSYDVKMKEKGDIPEGYSVSREKKERFSLILESASTNQTSMYLCASRPGGGEAFFGQGTRLTVV.

V and J are TRBV4-2 and TRBJ2-5; 13 bases align to TRBD2. The V segment lost 1 base and the J segment 2 bases; nucleotides outside the gene matches: 1. The CDR3 consists of 16 residues. The germline gives CDR1 LGHNA, CDR2 YNFKEQ. The CDR3 here is CASSQGLAGGQETQYF. The CDR3 region has the DNA TGTGCCAGCAGCCAAGGACTAGCGGGGGGACAAGAGACCCAGTACTTC.